The next 6 T cell receptor beta chains were all read from a single sample in a study of neurological immune-mediated disorders. TCRdb recomputed calls from the 5' RACE reads with MiXCR, one row per CDR3 protein. Of around 58,000 distinct CDR3 sequences listed, about 3.2% are singletons. Sequencing was carried out using PBMCs. The receptors originated from a woman aged 60-75 years with multiple sclerosis.

At least ten counts were recorded for this clonotype. V and J are TRBV20-1 and TRBJ2-1; D call uncertain. V was cut by 4 bases and J by 13 bases, with 17 bases left in between. The germline V gene has CDR1 DFQATT and CDR2 SNEGSKA (reference sequence). This CDR3 region has 12 residues. CDR3 sequence (DNA): TGCAGTGCTACAAAATTAGCCGGCGCTCAGTTCTTC. This codes for CSATKLAGAQFF.

This clonotype was found many times. The chain is built from TRBV24-1 and TRBJ2-1; D call uncertain. CDR3 length: 14 amino acids. Germline V gene data show CDR1 as KGHDR and CDR2 as SFDVKD. V lost 3 bases, J lost 6 bases, and 11 bases lay in between. The CDR3 DNA reads TGTGCCACCAGTGATCAGAACCCCCGCAATGAGCAGTTCTTC. Translating gives CATSDQNPRNEQFF.

This clonotype was found many times. The CDR3 loop is CASSLAGFTYNEQFF. In DNA, the CDR3 is TGCGCCAGCAGCTTGGCAGGTTTCACCTACAATGAGCAGTTCTTC. V is TRBV5-1 and J is TRBJ2-1; D gene unclear. The V gene lost 0 bases and the J gene lost 2 bases, with 9 bases spanning the gap. Germline V lookup: CDR1 SGHRS, CDR2 YFSETQ. This CDR3 is built from 15 residues.

This clonotype showed up many times. This chain joins TRBV27 and TRBJ2-3; 9 bases map to TRBD2. The junction had 9 bases not matched to a gene; V was cut back by 6 bases and J by 2 bases. Germline-derived CDR1 and CDR2 are MNHEY and SMNVEV (reference sequence). This CDR3 has 16 residues. In DNA, the CDR3 is TGTGCCAGCAGAGTAACGACTAGCGGTTACACAGATACGCAGTATTTT. It encodes CASRVTTSGYTDTQYF.

This clonotype has at least ten counts. The rearrangement joins TRBV7-2 to TRBJ1-6; D gene ambiguous. The ends were cut back, 10 bases at V and 0 bases at J, with 13 bases in the middle. CDR1 is SGHTA and CDR2 is FQGNSA in the germline V gene. The CDR3 length is 15 residues. CDR3 coding DNA: TGTGCCATCCGCGACGGGAGCTCCTATAATTCACCCCTCCACTTT. This sequence encodes CAIRDGSSYNSPLHF.

This clonotype was counted at least ten times. The V call is TRBV29-1, the J call TRBJ1-2; TRBD1 agrees at 9 bases. Germline CDR1 is SQVTM and CDR2 is ANQGSEA. V trimming: 6 bases; J trimming: 4 bases; junction bases outside the gene matches: 9. The CDR3 sequence is 14 residues long. CDR3 amino acids: CSVGTGNPLYGYTF. The DNA of the CDR3 is TGCAGCGTCGGGACAGGGAACCCTCTCTATGGCTACACCTTC. Supplemented by reference TRBV29-1 and TRBJ1-2, the full variable domain reads SAVISQKPSRDICQRGTSLTIQCQVDSQVTMMFWYRQQPGQSLTLIATANQGSEATYESGFVIDKFPISRPNLTFSTLTVSNMSPEDSSIYLCSVGTGNPLYGYTFGSGTRLTVV.